This TCR beta chain was captured in a study of T cell clonality in common variable immunodeficiency. The data were produced by immunoSEQ multiplex PCR, yet TCRdb's version contains in-frame clones alone and is incomplete. The sample yields approximately 12,000 clones, without any singletons. Patients had low serum IgG, IgA and/or IgM and specific antibody deficiency. This CDR3 has 14 residues. Germline V gene lookup returns CDR1 LNHDA and CDR2 SQIVND (reference sequence). J gave up 5 bases and V 7 bases, and 10 bases lay outside the gene matches. Points from the study as a whole: T cell subpopulation sequencing would be needed to explain CVID clonality. In common variable immunodeficiency, TCR beta chains reportedly carried fewer deletions and N-nucleotide insertions. Compared with healthy controls, CVID subjects showed increased TCRbeta clonality, mostly in about a third. CVID subjects shared fewer TCRbeta clones than healthy controls did.

This clone turned up a few times. What it recognizes is unknown. The CDR3 end falls 3 residues outside the read, so it is completed with the germline J gene. This sequence originates from a human donor with common variable immunodeficiency. The rearrangement links TRBV19 to TRBJ1-2; 7 bases line up with TRBD1. Sequences were obtained from peripheral blood mononuclear cells. The CDR3 DNA, read in part, is TGTGCCAGTAATAAGGGGGCGATTGGGTATGGC. This sequence encodes CASNKGAIGYG. The whole CDR3 is CASNKGAIGYGYTF.